The 21 T cell receptor beta chains given below trace back to one sample, sequenced in a study of cytomegalovirus exposure and HLA in healthy donors. Clones were read by immunoSEQ multiplex PCR, and TCRdb kept only the in-frame ones, dropping some. The repertoire holds approximately 140,000 clones, with roughly four fifths as singletons. The sample taken for sequencing was PBMCs. The receptor set was obtained from a woman aged 25-40 years in good health and CMV-seronegative.

The V call is TRBV7-2, the J call TRBJ2-5, with 9 positions matching TRBD2. The CDR3 runs to 16 residues. With 3 bases clipped from V and 4 bases from J, the junction kept 9 bases outside the gene matches. Germline V CDR1 and CDR2: SGHTA, FQGNSA. The CDR3 spells CASSLKSGRGGETQYF. Here the CDR3 DNA reads TGTGCCAGCAGCTTGAAGTCTGGGCGGGGGGGAGAGACCCAGTACTTC.

The V gene is TRBV5-1, the J gene TRBJ2-5; 10 bases match TRBD2. Germline-derived CDR1 and CDR2 are SGHRS and YFSETQ. This CDR3 has 16 residues. V shed 4 bases, J shed 4 bases, and the junction held 10 bases outside the gene matches. CDR3 bases: TGCGCCAGCAGCACAGAAGCGGGGGGGCGCAGAGAGACCCAGTACTTC. Protein product: CASSTEAGGRRETQYF. The whole variable domain, filled in from reference TRBV5-1 and TRBJ2-5, reads KAGVTQTPRYLIKTRGQQVTLSCSPISGHRSVSWYQQTPGQGLQFLFEYFSETQRNKGNFPGRFSGRQFSNSRSEMNVSTLELGDSALYLCASSTEAGGRRETQYFGPGTRLLVL.

The J gene is TRBJ1-1, the V gene TRBV7-9, with D tentatively TRBD1 (5 bases). Trimming removed 8 bases at V and 7 bases at J, with 11 bases between. Germline lookup yields CDR1 SEHNR and CDR2 FQNEAQ (reference sequence). The CDR3 sequence is 11 residues long. CDR3 sequence (DNA): TGTGCCAGCGGGGCCGGTTTTGAAGCTTTCTTT. Amino acid sequence: CASGAGFEAFF.

The chain links TRBV10-3 to TRBJ1-1; weak D call: TRBD1 (5 bases). Germline CDR1 ENHRY, CDR2 SYGVKD. V was cut by 6 bases and J by 8 bases, with 10 bases left in between. The CDR3 sequence is 11 residues long. CDR3 in DNA: TGTGCCATCAGAACGACAGACGAAGCTTTCTTT. Protein: CAIRTTDEAFF.

The rearrangement links TRBV10-3 to TRBJ2-1, with 7 bases identical to TRBD2. The CDR3 sequence is 14 residues long. Looked up from germline, CDR1 is ENHRY and CDR2 is SYGVKD. The J segment lost 7 bases and the V segment lost 1 base, leaving 4 bases of the junction unmatched. This chain's CDR3 is CAISEYGTTNEQFF. CDR3 DNA: TGTGCCATCAGTGAGTACGGGACTACGAATGAGCAGTTCTTC.

V usage is TRBV5-4 and J usage is TRBJ1-1; TRBD1 matches 8 bases. The germline gives CDR1 SGHNT, CDR2 YYREEE (reference sequence). Losses at the gene ends were 3 bases for V and 1 base for J; bases not matched to a gene: 2. The CDR3 has 14 amino acids. The CDR3 spells CASSSDRANTEAFF. The CDR3 bases are TGTGCCAGCAGCTCGGACAGGGCGAACACTGAAGCTTTCTTT.

This chain uses TRBV9 with TRBJ1-2, with 10 bases lining up with TRBD1. The V gene end was trimmed by 3 bases and the J gene end by 8 bases; junction bases not matched to a gene: 10. The CDR3 extends over 15 amino acids. The germline V gene encodes CDR1 SGDLS and CDR2 YYNGEE. The CDR3 nucleotides are TGTGCCAGCAGCGGCGAACGCGGGACAGGGGACGGCTACACCTTC. This gives the protein CASSGERGTGDGYTF.

V and J are TRBV2 and TRBJ1-1; no clear D. Germline loops: CDR1 SNHLY, CDR2 FYNNEI. The V end lost 7 bases, the J end lost 3 bases, and 15 bases lay between the germline ends. The CDR3 length is 14 residues. CDR3 in DNA: TGTGCCAGCAATTACGCGGGATCAGACACTGAAGCTTTCTTT. Translating gives CASNYAGSDTEAFF.

J is TRBJ1-4 and V is TRBV4-1, with TRBD1 identical over 7 bases. J was trimmed by 8 bases and V by 3 bases; bases with no gene match: 9. Germline assignment: CDR1 MGHRA and CDR2 YSYEKL. The CDR3 loop spans 15 amino acids. DNA for the CDR3: TGCGCCAGCAGCCACGGCAGGGGGGTCGGGGAAAAACTGTTTTTT. Translated: CASSHGRGVGEKLFF.

This chain connects TRBV19 to TRBJ1-2; the D gene is possibly TRBD1 (5 bases). V lost 5 bases to trimming and J lost 3 bases, with 10 bases between them. The germline CDR1 and CDR2 sequences are LNHDA and SQIVND (reference sequence). The CDR3 is 13 amino acids. The CDR3 DNA follows: TGTGCCAGTAGTTCCGGGGGAGACTATGGCTACACCTTC. Residues: CASSSGGDYGYTF.

CDR3 protein: CASSERLGGGSYEQYF. In DNA, the CDR3 is TGCGCCAGCAGTGAGCGGCTGGGAGGGGGATCCTACGAGCAGTACTTC. The chain joins TRBV10-2 to TRBJ2-7; TRBD2 is a possible D gene (7 bases). The CDR3 length is 16 residues. V was shortened by 2 bases and J by 1 base, with 15 bases between the two germline ends. Germline V gene data show CDR1 as WSHSY and CDR2 as SAAADI.

This chain uses TRBV18 with TRBJ1-3; D ambiguous. Germline CDR1 and CDR2: KGHSH and LQKENI. Trimming removed 3 bases at V and 8 bases at J, with 8 bases between. The CDR3 has 12 residues. The CDR3 DNA follows: TGTGCCAGCTCACCTTCGAGCGACACCATATATTTT. It is translated as CASSPSSDTIYF.

The rearrangement joins TRBV27 to TRBJ1-5; D remains ambiguous. CDR3 length equals 17 residues. Germline assignment: CDR1 MNHEY and CDR2 SMNVEV (reference sequence). V lost 5 bases and J lost 2, with 19 bases in between. This CDR3 is CASSLFAMPEGNQPQHF. The CDR3 bases are TGTGCCAGCAGTCTCTTCGCGATGCCCGAAGGCAATCAGCCCCAGCATTTT.

This chain links TRBV5-1 with TRBJ1-2, with D unclear. V was clipped by 2 bases and J by 0 bases, with 5 bases between them. Germline V gene lookup returns CDR1 SGHRS and CDR2 YFSETQ. The length of the CDR3 is 13 residues. The CDR3 coding sequence is TGCGCCAGCAGCTTCACAGCTAACTATGGCTACACCTTC. It specifies CASSFTANYGYTF.

V and J are TRBV12-2 and TRBJ2-3; whether TRBD1, the table's D call, matches the DNA was not checked. TRBV12-2 is designated a pseudogene. The CDR3 runs 17 residues. CDR3 coding DNA: TGTGCAAGTCGCCTACTCCCTCAGGGCTCAAGCACAGATACGCAGTATTTT. Protein product: CASRLLPQGSSTDTQYF.

This rearrangement joins TRBV7-9 to TRBJ1-2, with 9 bases aligning to TRBD1. J was trimmed by 7 bases and V by 3 bases; bases with no gene match: 9. The CDR3 has 15 amino acids. Germline loops: CDR1 SEHNR, CDR2 FQNEAQ (reference sequence). The CDR3 bases are TGTGCCAGCAGCTTTACCGGGACAGGGCTCGGTGGCTACACCTTC. This gives the protein CASSFTGTGLGGYTF.

The rearrangement uses TRBV5-1 and TRBJ2-3; D may be TRBD1 (5 bases). This CDR3 has 15 residues. V lost 0 bases to trimming and J lost 4 bases, with 12 bases between them. Germline V CDR1 and CDR2: SGHRS, YFSETQ. CDR3 loop: CASSLAGRVADTQYF. CDR3 bases: TGCGCCAGCAGCTTGGCGGGCAGGGTCGCAGATACGCAGTATTTT.

The V and J genes are TRBV15 and TRBJ2-5, with 7 bases fitting TRBD2. There are 15 residues in the CDR3. Per germline, CDR1 LNHNV and CDR2 YYDKDF (reference sequence). Trimming removed 0 bases from V and 3 bases from J; junction bases left unmatched: 4. CDR3 sequence: CATSRDGLAEETQYF. DNA of the CDR3: TGTGCCACCAGCAGAGATGGGCTAGCGGAAGAGACCCAGTACTTC.

The chain employs TRBV15 and TRBJ2-7, with 8 bases that match TRBD2. The germline gives CDR1 LNHNV, CDR2 YYDKDF (reference sequence). The CDR3 sequence is 15 residues long. V gave up 0 bases and J gave up 2 bases; unmatched junction bases: 3. CDR3 in amino acids: CATSREVGGAYEQYF. The CDR3 bases are TGTGCCACCAGCAGAGAGGTCGGGGGGGCCTACGAGCAGTACTTC.

This sequence joins TRBV4-2 and TRBJ1-6, with a possible D match to TRBD1 (6 bases). The CDR3 spans 16 residues. CDR1 LGHNA and CDR2 YNFKEQ come from the germline V gene. Trimming left V 5 bases short and J 0 bases short, with 11 bases between. CDR3 bases: TGTGCCAGCAGCGCGGACAGCTTCTCCTATAATTCACCCCTCCACTTT. Its translation: CASSADSFSYNSPLHF.

The chain couples TRBV5-1 to TRBJ1-4, with D possibly TRBD1 on 6 matching bases. Germline lookup yields CDR1 SGHRS and CDR2 YFSETQ. The CDR3 spans 14 residues. V lost 5 bases, J lost 4 bases, and 12 bases lay in between. The CDR3 bases are TGCGCCAGCAGATGGGACACGGGTAATGAAAAACTGTTTTTT. Its protein is CASRWDTGNEKLFF.